The present T cell receptor (beta chain) was sequenced within a study of beta chain features in type 1 diabetes. Study-level background: Cell yields, age and gender were similar between patients and healthy donors. Findings and caveats of the study: cDNA-based reads could over-represent cells with high TCR expression.

The CDR3 contains 15 residues. Germline V gene lookup returns CDR1 SNHLY and CDR2 FYNNEI. V lost 3 bases, J lost 8 bases, and 8 bases stayed unmatched. The study reverse transcribed the entire isolated RNA, so it sequenced expressed TCRB transcripts. Assay: immunoSEQ multiplex PCR; the TCRdb copy retains only in-frame clones and omits some. The sample shows 850,000 to 900,000 clones, roughly a sixth of them seen only once. Blood was drawn once from each donor into heparinised tubes. The draws averaged roughly 120 mL. CD4+ naive, central memory, regulatory and stem cell-like memory cells were sorted via CD45RO/CCR7/CD25/CD127/CD95/CD27. As concerns this clone: Its antigen is not known.

The chain links TRBV2 to TRBJ2-1, with 9 bases fitting TRBD2. This TCR was recovered from a woman under 30 in good health. The sample comprised naive CD4+ T cells from blood. The CDR3 loop is CASSDPGLARYEQFF. CDR3 DNA: TGTGCCAGCAGTGACCCCGGACTAGCGAGGTATGAGCAGTTCTTC.